Listed here is a single T cell receptor beta chain. Antigen: not known. The data are from a study of CD8 T cells in ankylosing spondylitis. Study conclusions and caveats: CD8+ cells made up the disease-linked clones, which were relatively rare in peripheral blood.

In TCRdb, the 5' RACE reads were re-called with MiXCR into one record per CDR3 protein. The table includes approximately 35,000 distinct CDR3 sequences, 11% detected once. Germline assignment: CDR1 KGHSH and CDR2 LQKENI. This CDR3 has 17 residues. The germline V and J ends were trimmed by 0 bases and 3 bases, with 18 bases remaining between them. This TCR was sampled from a male donor with ankylosing spondylitis. The rearrangement joins TRBV18 to TRBJ2-7, with D maybe TRBD2 (6 bases). Sequenced sample: synovial fluid, either unsorted or a sorted T cell fraction (not recorded which). CDR3 region: CASSPPGRRARGYEQYF. The CDR3 nucleotides are TGTGCCAGCTCACCACCGGGCAGGAGGGCTCGGGGCTACGAGCAGTACTTC.